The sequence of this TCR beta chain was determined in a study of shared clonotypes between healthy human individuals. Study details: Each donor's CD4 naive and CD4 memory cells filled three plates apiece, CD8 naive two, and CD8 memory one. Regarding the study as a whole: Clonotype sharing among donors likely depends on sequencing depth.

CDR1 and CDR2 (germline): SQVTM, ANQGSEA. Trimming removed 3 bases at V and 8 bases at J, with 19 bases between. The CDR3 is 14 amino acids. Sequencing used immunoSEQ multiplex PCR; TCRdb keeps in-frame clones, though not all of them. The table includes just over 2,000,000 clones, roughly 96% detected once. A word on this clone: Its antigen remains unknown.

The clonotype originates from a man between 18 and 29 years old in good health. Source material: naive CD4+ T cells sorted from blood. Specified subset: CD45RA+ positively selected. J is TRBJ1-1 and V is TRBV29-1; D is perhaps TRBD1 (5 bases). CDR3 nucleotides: TGCAGCGTTGATTTGGGGGGAATGTTTTCCGAAGCTTTCTTT. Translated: CSVDLGGMFSEAFF.